A selection of T cell receptor beta chains follows, all from one sample in a study of T cell responses to AZD1222 COVID-19 vaccine. Measured with immunoSEQ multiplex PCR; TCRdb has only the in-frame clones, and not every one. The sample consists of approximately 180,000 clones, about 93% of them appearing once. Sequences were derived from peripheral blood, sampled 28 days after the second dose of the MenACWY control vaccine. The receptor set was obtained from an adult who received the MenACWY meningococcal vaccine as a control. CDR3s leave out the opening cysteine and the closing phenylalanine or tryptophan.

TRBV24-1 | ATSDLLGDTQY
TRBV6-2/TRBV6-3 | ASSYSSGVGGYT
TRBV29-1 | SVVGPNTEAF
TRBV6-5 | ASSYSLGVTETQY
TRBV5-4 | ASSSLFEVVTGELF
TRBV7-9 | ASSLADPVPQY
TRBV3-1/TRBV3-2 | ASSHRRGAEADTQY
TRBV19 | ASTDPGGGSTDTQY
TRBV6-5 | ASSPDRLLEAF
TRBV18 | ASSPPEGQPQH
TRBV2 | ASSGDRGLNQPQH
TRBV10-2 | ASLRDREQSEAF
TRBV5-5 | ASSLVSREAF
TRBV7-6 | ASSLNARSPLH
TRBV19 | ASRPVESGHSNQPQH
TRBV5-1 | ASNPSGGPYEQY
TRBV27 | ASSLSGLLGETQY